This T cell receptor (beta chain) was identified in a study of PD-L1 blockade in urothelial cancer. About the study: It was at some point between 2013 and 2015 that patients started atezolizumab at 1,200 mg intravenously every 3 weeks. T cells numbered a median of around 150,000 in the blood samples.

Sequencing used immunoSEQ multiplex PCR; TCRdb keeps in-frame clones, though not all of them. The sample comprises more than 45,000 clones, approximately 83% of which are singletons, and roughly 17% rests with the top ten. The study, taken as a whole, reports: Survival was better when pretreatment blood TCR clonality fell below the median.

Each individual provided 1 to 8 samples (taken pretreatment and on-treatment). With regard to this clone: Its antigen is unknown.

CDR3 length: 16 residues. Trimming cost V 2 bases and J 8 bases, with 16 bases left between them. Germline assignment: CDR1 MNHEY and CDR2 SVGAGI. The rearrangement joins TRBV6-5 to TRBJ1-6; tentative D call: TRBD1 (6 bases). The material sequenced was PBMCs, taken around atezolizumab (anti-PD-L1) treatment. The sequence was collected from a man aged 60 to 69 with urothelial cancer. CDR3 residues: CASSYHVGTHHSPLHF. CDR3 nucleotides: TGTGCCAGCAGTTACCATGTCGGGACACATCATTCACCCCTCCACTTT.